One sample yielded the 18 T cell receptor beta chains listed below, sequenced in a study of blood T cell repertoires in COVID-19. Using immunoSEQ multiplex PCR, the repertoire was profiled, and TCRdb retains in-frame clones only, with some absent. The sample has approximately 300,000 clones, roughly 90% seen once. Source material: peripheral blood. These receptors were taken from a man aged 18 to 30 who had recovered from COVID-19.

J is TRBJ1-4 and V is TRBV28; 8 bases are a match to TRBD1. The CDR3 extends over 13 amino acids. Germline V gene lookup returns CDR1 MDHEN and CDR2 SYDVKM. V gave up 10 bases and J gave up 7 bases; unmatched junction bases: 8. Here the CDR3 DNA reads TGTGCCACCGCAGGGGGCTTCTTTGAAAAACTGTTTTTT. It translates to CATAGGFFEKLFF.

This clone was seen a single time. The chain employs TRBV4-2 and TRBJ2-7; the match to TRBD1 covers 8 bases. Germline-derived CDR1 and CDR2 are LGHNA and YNFKEQ. Unmatched junction bases numbered 7, after V lost 1 base and J lost 5 bases. CDR3 length equals 15 residues. The CDR3 nucleotides read TGTGCCAGCAGCCAAGCTCCACAGGGGGGAAACGAGCAGTACTTC. Translated: CASSQAPQGGNEQYF.

The chain couples TRBV4-2 to TRBJ2-7; 9 bases fit TRBD2. The junction had 10 bases not matched to a gene; V was cut back by 0 bases and J by 1 base. This CDR3 contains 18 residues. CDR1 and CDR2 (germline): LGHNA, YNFKEQ. The CDR3 bases are TGTGCCAGCAGCCAAGAGGTCGGTGGACTAGCGACATCCTACGAGCAGTACTTC. This translates into CASSQEVGGLATSYEQYF.

The chain couples TRBV19 to TRBJ2-5, with a possible D match to TRBD1 (5 bases). Germline V gene data show CDR1 as LNHDA and CDR2 as SQIVND (reference sequence). The V end was cut by 6 bases, the J end by 1 base, with 9 bases between. CDR3 length: 13 residues. The CDR3 protein is CASSPQAQETQYF. In DNA form, the CDR3 reads TGTGCCAGTAGCCCACAGGCCCAAGAGACCCAGTACTTC.

CDR3: CASSPPATGEATTF. DNA for the CDR3: TGTGCCAGCTCACCACCTGCGACAGGGGAGGCGACCACCTTC. The chain combines TRBV18 with TRBJ1-2; TRBD1 aligns across 8 bases. The germline V gene has CDR1 KGHSH and CDR2 LQKENI. CDR3 length: 14 amino acids. Trimming cost V 0 bases and J 13 bases; bases outside gene matches: 10.

The J gene is TRBJ2-7, the V gene TRBV7-2, with TRBD1 matching over 9 bases. This CDR3 comprises 15 residues. The ends lost 4 bases at V and 2 bases at J; junction bases unmatched: 6. CDR1 SGHTA and CDR2 FQGNSA come from the germline V gene. In nucleotides, the CDR3 is TGTGCCAGCAGCTCCCAGACAGGGGGGGCCTACGAGCAGTACTTC. Residues: CASSSQTGGAYEQYF.

The rearrangement joins TRBV6-5 to TRBJ2-7; no reliable D call. V was cut by 6 bases and J by 0 bases, with 15 bases left in between. Germline CDR1 and CDR2: MNHEY and SVGAGI. The CDR3 has 15 amino acids. DNA for the CDR3: TGTGCCAGCAGGTTCGATAGAACGAGCTCCTACGAGCAGTACTTC. Protein: CASRFDRTSSYEQYF.

The chain uses TRBV6-2 or TRBV6-3 and TRBJ1-4; possibly TRBD1 for D (6 bases). CDR1 MNHEY and CDR2 SVGEGT come from the germline V gene. The CDR3 runs to 20 residues. Trimming removed 0 bases at V and 8 bases at J, with 28 bases between. CDR3 residues: CASSYSGFVIGKQGREKLFF. The CDR3 region has the DNA TGTGCCAGCAGTTACTCTGGGTTCGTTATCGGTAAACAGGGCCGGGAAAAACTGTTTTTT.

The chain employs TRBV29-1 and TRBJ2-1; 13 bases agree with TRBD2. The CDR3 runs 17 residues. The trim removed 4 bases at V and 3 bases at J, leaving 9 bases unmatched. Germline V lookup: CDR1 SQVTM, CDR2 ANQGSEA. The CDR3 nucleotides are TGCAGCGTTGGGGCCCCCGGGACTAGCGGGATCTACAATGAGCAGTTCTTC. This codes for CSVGAPGTSGIYNEQFF.

The gene calls are TRBV7-6 and TRBJ1-1, with D possibly being TRBD1 (6 bases). CDR3 size: 14 residues. The germline gives CDR1 SGHVS, CDR2 FNYEAQ. V was clipped by 4 bases and J by 5 bases, with 14 bases between them. Written as DNA, the CDR3 is TGTGCCAGCAGCTCGTTGGGGGCTGGGACTGAAGCTTTCTTT. Translating gives CASSSLGAGTEAFF.

The chain carries TRBV3-1 (or the pseudogene TRBV3-2) and TRBJ1-2; D gene uncertain. CDR3 length equals 13 residues. Deletions cut 5 bases from V and 8 bases from J, with 15 bases between. Germline-derived CDR1 and CDR2 are LGHDT and YNNKEL (reference sequence). CDR3: CASSFDTAKGYTF. CDR3 bases: TGTGCCAGCAGCTTCGACACGGCAAAAGGCTACACCTTC.

This clone came up once. The chain is built from TRBV28 and TRBJ2-7, with a tentative D call TRBD1 (5 bases). Trimming left V 3 bases short and J 0 bases short, with 9 bases between. The CDR3 is made up of 14 amino acids. The germline gives CDR1 MDHEN, CDR2 SYDVKM. This chain's CDR3 is CASSFLGVSYEQYF. CDR3 nucleotides: TGTGCCAGCAGTTTTTTAGGGGTCTCCTACGAGCAGTACTTC.

This clone was seen only a few times. This rearrangement joins TRBV20-1 to TRBJ2-1, with 9 bases matching TRBD1. Germline lookup yields CDR1 DFQATT and CDR2 SNEGSKA (reference sequence). V gave up 3 bases and J gave up 4 bases; unmatched junction bases: 7. The CDR3 runs to 15 residues. For the CDR3, the DNA is TGCAGTGCTAGTTCCGGACAGGGGACATACAATGAGCAGTTCTTC. It codes for CSASSGQGTYNEQFF.

This clone came up once. V gene TRBV6-6 combines with J gene TRBJ2-1; no clear D. Germline CDR1 and CDR2: MNHNY and SVGAGI (reference sequence). This CDR3 spans 12 amino acids. With 6 bases removed from V and 10 bases from J, the gap between germline ends came to 13 bases. As DNA, the CDR3 is TGTGCCAGCAGCCCGACCGCGCGGGAGCAGTTCTTC. Protein product: CASSPTAREQFF.

The rearrangement links TRBV5-1 to TRBJ2-3, with 7 bases matching TRBD2. Trimming cost V 3 bases and J 10 bases; bases outside gene matches: 11. This CDR3 region has 14 residues. CDR1 SGHRS and CDR2 YFSETQ come from the germline V gene. The CDR3 DNA is TGCGCCAGCAGCTCGGACCATCTGGGGAGGGCGCAGTATTTT. It yields the protein CASSSDHLGRAQYF.

This clone was detected only once. This chain uses TRBV9 with TRBJ2-1; 11 nucleotides line up with TRBD2. J lost 9 bases, V lost 4 bases, and 6 bases had no gene match. Germline V gene sequence: CDR1 SGDLS, CDR2 YYNGEE. The CDR3 has 14 residues. The CDR3 DNA is TGTGCCAGCAGCTCCCGGACTAGCGGGTTTGAGCAGTTCTTC. Translation: CASSSRTSGFEQFF.

This chain joins TRBV12-3 or TRBV12-4 and TRBJ2-7, with D possibly matching TRBD2 (6 bases). V was shortened by 6 bases and J by 2 bases, with 11 bases between the two germline ends. The CDR3 length is 13 residues. The CDR3 region has the DNA TGTGCCAGCAGGGTGGGGGGTACCTACGAGCAGTACTTC. Translated: CASRVGGTYEQYF.

The rearrangement joins TRBV19 to TRBJ1-5; D is unclear. This CDR3 has 12 amino acids. Germline values: CDR1 LNHDA, CDR2 SQIVND (reference sequence). V lost 6 bases to trimming and J lost 6 bases, with 9 bases between them. The CDR3 reads CASRREGQPQHF. The CDR3 DNA reads TGTGCCAGTAGACGGGAGGGTCAGCCCCAGCATTTT.